A selection of T cell receptor beta chains follows, all from one sample in a study of blood T cell repertoires in COVID-19. The assay was immunoSEQ multiplex PCR, and TCRdb's table has in-frame clones only and misses some. The top ten hold 6% to 6.5% of the sample, which has 250,000 or so clones, approximately 88% seen once. Sample: peripheral blood. Every receptor here comes from a woman in her twenties or thirties with COVID-19, enrolled during active disease. Each CDR3 is given with its conserved first and last residue. D genes are given only for firm matches. Expanded clones get a size class; other rows say once, few or many, or leave the size out.

clone_size j_call d_call v_call cdr3_aa cdr3_nt
NA TRBJ2-7 TRBD2 TRBV28 CASSLPASGTYEQYF TGTGCCAGCAGTTTACCTGCTAGCGGAACCTACGAGCAGTACTTC
NA TRBJ2-7 TRBD1 TRBV7-2 CASSLGQGANEQYF TGTGCCAGCAGCTTAGGGCAGGGGGCCAACGAGCAGTACTTC
NA TRBJ1-1 NA TRBV21-1 CASSNSGGQGADEAFF TGTGCCAGCAGCAATTCAGGTGGCCAGGGGGCGGATGAAGCTTTCTTT
NA TRBJ2-7 TRBD1 TRBV18 CASSPGTARPGEQYF TGTGCCAGCTCACCAGGGACAGCCCGCCCGGGTGAGCAGTACTTC
once TRBJ2-5 TRBD2 TRBV5-1 CASSGLAGVRETQYF TGCGCCAGCAGCGGGCTGGCGGGAGTTAGAGAGACCCAGTACTTC
NA TRBJ1-5 TRBD1 TRBV7-9 CASSATGTGINQPQHF TGTGCCAGCAGCGCAACCGGGACAGGGATAAATCAGCCCCAGCATTTT
NA TRBJ1-2 NA TRBV24-1 CATRAGEGYYGYTF TGTGCCACCAGGGCAGGGGAGGGGTACTATGGCTACACCTTC
NA TRBJ1-5 TRBD1 TRBV11-2 CASSLGQGRFVSQHF TGTGCCAGCAGCCTAGGACAGGGTAGGTTTGTGTCCCAGCATTTT
NA TRBJ1-1 NA TRBV11-3 CASSLGRGGNTEAFF TGTGCCAGCAGCTTAGGGAGGGGGGGGAACACTGAAGCTTTCTTT
NA TRBJ1-5 TRBD1 TRBV24-1 CATSDGDRGHEVNQPQHF TGTGCCACCAGTGATGGAGACAGGGGGCATGAGGTCAATCAGCCCCAGCATTTT
NA TRBJ1-5 TRBD1 TRBV7-2 CASSLDGRGPNQPQHF TGTGCCAGCAGCTTAGATGGCAGGGGGCCCAATCAGCCCCAGCATTTT
NA TRBJ1-1 NA TRBV5-1 CASGQWGTQGTEAFF TGCGCCAGCGGACAGTGGGGCACACAGGGTACTGAAGCTTTCTTT
NA TRBJ2-7 NA TRBV6-4 CASSDSSDRTTRSYEQYF TGTGCCAGCAGTGACTCGAGTGACAGGACAACCCGCTCCTACGAGCAGTACTTC
NA TRBJ1-5 TRBD1 TRBV4-1 CASSQDPPQGARQPQHF TGCGCCAGCAGCCAAGACCCCCCCCAGGGGGCTAGGCAGCCCCAGCATTTT
NA TRBJ2-2 NA TRBV7-9 CASSPSGGGGNTGELFF TGTGCCAGCAGCCCCTCCGGGGGTGGAGGGAACACCGGGGAGCTGTTTTTT
NA TRBJ2-7 TRBD2 TRBV6-5 CCCGGAPSYEQYF TGTTGCTGCGGGGGGGCCCCTTCCTACGAGCAGTACTTC
NA TRBJ2-2 TRBD2 TRBV7-2 CASSLVATSGRWGTGELFF TGTGCCAGCAGCTTAGTGGCGACTAGCGGGAGGTGGGGGACCGGGGAGCTGTTTTTT
NA TRBJ1-3 TRBD1 TRBV18 CASSAGQGFGRTIYF TGTGCCAGCTCAGCGGGACAGGGATTTGGCCGGACCATATATTTT
NA TRBJ2-5 NA TRBV7-9 CASNPQGSPGETQYF TGTGCCAGCAACCCACAGGGCAGTCCCGGAGAGACCCAGTACTTC
NA TRBJ1-2 NA TRBV11-3 CASSSRSGNYGYTF TGTGCCAGCAGCTCGAGATCGGGAAACTATGGCTACACCTTC
NA TRBJ1-4 TRBD1 TRBV2 CASSPDRPNEKLFF TGTGCCAGCAGTCCGGACAGGCCTAATGAAAAACTGTTTTTT
NA TRBJ1-1 NA TRBV10-2 CASSEQAGATEAFF TGCGCCAGCAGTGAGCAGGCAGGGGCGACTGAAGCTTTCTTT
few TRBJ2-7 TRBD2 TRBV2 CASSEQGLGDHEQYF TGTGCCAGCAGTGAACAGGGACTAGGGGACCACGAGCAGTACTTC
NA TRBJ1-1 TRBD1 TRBV10-3 CAISAQGENTEAFF TGTGCCATCAGTGCTCAGGGGGAGAACACTGAAGCTTTCTTT
NA TRBJ1-2 NA TRBV28 CASSFGGIYGYTF TGTGCCAGCAGTTTTGGCGGGATCTATGGCTACACCTTC
NA TRBJ2-3 NA TRBV19 CASSINPGGTDTQYF TGTGCCAGTAGTATTAATCCGGGGGGCACAGATACGCAGTATTTT
NA TRBJ2-1 TRBD1 TRBV29-1 CSASTGNPYNEQFF TGCAGCGCCTCGACAGGGAATCCCTACAATGAGCAGTTCTTC
NA TRBJ2-1 TRBD2 TRBV13 CASSPLTSGRVAGNEQFF TGTGCCAGCAGCCCCCTGACTAGCGGGAGGGTAGCCGGGAATGAGCAGTTCTTC
few TRBJ1-5 NA TRBV10-3 CAISLGLEAQHF TGTGCCATCAGTCTAGGACTCGAAGCCCAGCATTTT
NA TRBJ2-1 TRBD2 TRBV5-4 CASSLLAGFNNEQFF TGTGCCAGCAGCCTTTTAGCGGGGTTCAACAATGAGCAGTTCTTC
NA TRBJ1-2 NA TRBV6-5 CASTAGNYGYTF TGTGCCAGCACCGCAGGCAACTATGGCTACACCTTC
NA TRBJ1-2 TRBD1 TRBV19 CASSTGQSYGYTF TGTGCCAGTAGTACGGGACAGTCCTATGGCTACACCTTC
NA TRBJ2-5 NA TRBV5-4 CASSFAGQETQYF TGTGCCAGCAGCTTTGCAGGGCAAGAGACCCAGTACTTC
NA TRBJ2-5 NA TRBV7-6 CASSPAGPAVQETQYF TGTGCCAGCAGCCCGGCGGGACCAGCGGTACAAGAGACCCAGTACTTC
NA TRBJ1-1 NA TRBV18 CASSPWGQAEAFF TGTGCCAGCTCACCATGGGGGCAGGCTGAAGCTTTCTTT
NA TRBJ2-1 NA TRBV13 CASSSMTAEQFF TGTGCCAGCAGCTCGATGACAGCTGAGCAGTTCTTC
NA TRBJ2-6 TRBD1 TRBV5-1 CASSTGQWGSGANVLTF TGCGCCAGCAGCACGGGACAGTGGGGCTCTGGGGCCAACGTCCTGACTTTC
NA TRBJ2-5 TRBD1 TRBV20-1 CSASEGAGETQYF TGCAGTGCTAGTGAGGGGGCGGGAGAGACCCAGTACTTC
NA TRBJ2-5 TRBD1 TRBV5-4 CASSYTGQGETQYF TGTGCCAGCAGCTACACTGGACAGGGAGAGACCCAGTACTTC
few TRBJ2-5 NA TRBV28 CASSSWGADQETQYF TGTGCCAGCAGTTCATGGGGAGCGGACCAAGAGACCCAGTACTTC
NA TRBJ2-1 NA TRBV29-1 CSVAFPDNRVNEQFF TGCAGCGTTGCTTTTCCGGACAACAGGGTCAATGAGCAGTTCTTC
NA TRBJ2-3 TRBD1 TRBV10-2 CASRARQGGRSTDTQYF TGCGCCAGCAGGGCCCGACAGGGGGGGAGGAGCACAGATACGCAGTATTTT
NA TRBJ2-7 NA TRBV6-5 CASSYSPGQSYEQYF TGTGCCAGCAGTTACTCTCCAGGACAGAGCTACGAGCAGTACTTC
NA TRBJ1-1 NA TRBV7-8 CASGAHLAGGNTEAFF TGTGCCAGCGGAGCCCATCTGGCGGGGGGGAACACTGAAGCTTTCTTT
NA TRBJ2-5 NA TRBV4-1 CASSHLEETQYF TGCGCCAGCAGCCACCTGGAGGAGACCCAGTACTTC
NA TRBJ2-3 TRBD2 TRBV27 CASKFSGRSTDTQYF TGTGCCAGCAAATTTAGCGGGAGGAGCACAGATACGCAGTATTTT
NA TRBJ1-6 NA TRBV3-1/TRBV3-2 CASSQVGGSYNSPLHF TGTGCCAGCAGCCAAGTAGGGGGTTCCTATAATTCACCCCTCCACTTT
NA TRBJ2-1 TRBD2 TRBV6-2/TRBV6-3 CASSYPRPVAGRFNEQFF TGTGCCAGCAGTTACCCAAGACCGGTAGCGGGGAGGTTTAATGAGCAGTTCTTC
NA TRBJ1-1 NA TRBV4-2 CASSQDRGSEAFF TGTGCCAGCAGCCAAGACAGGGGATCTGAAGCTTTCTTT
once TRBJ2-5 TRBD2 TRBV7-9 CATREGWQGTQYF TGTGCCACTAGGGAGGGGTGGCAGGGGACCCAGTACTTC
NA TRBJ2-1 NA TRBV10-1 CASSESIGSYNEQFF TGCGCCAGCAGTGAGTCGATCGGCTCCTACAATGAGCAGTTCTTC
NA TRBJ1-1 NA TRBV7-2 CASSLRLNTEAFF TGTGCCAGCAGCCTCCGGTTGAACACTGAAGCTTTCTTT
NA TRBJ2-7 NA TRBV7-6 CASSTDETPSYEQYF TGTGCCAGCAGCACAGACGAGACCCCCTCCTACGAGCAGTACTTC
NA TRBJ1-2 NA TRBV6-4 CASSDAGFGNYGYTF TGTGCCAGCAGTGACGCGGGATTTGGGAACTATGGCTACACCTTC
NA TRBJ2-1 TRBD1 TRBV10-3 CAISESLSDRGSTYNEQFF TGTGCCATCAGTGAGAGTCTCTCGGACAGGGGAAGCACCTACAATGAGCAGTTCTTC
NA TRBJ2-1 NA TRBV11-2 CASTPRGGVPYNEQFF TGTGCCAGCACCCCCAGAGGGGGAGTCCCCTACAATGAGCAGTTCTTC
NA TRBJ2-5 TRBD2 TRBV7-6 CASTRLAGVGETQYF TGTGCCAGCACCCGATTAGCGGGAGTTGGAGAGACCCAGTACTTC
NA TRBJ2-1 TRBD1 TRBV6-6 CASSNYGTGSNEQFF TGTGCCAGCAGTAACTATGGGACAGGGTCAAATGAGCAGTTCTTC
once TRBJ2-5 TRBD2 TRBV5-1 CASSLQAGGQETQYF TGCGCCAGCAGCCTACAAGCGGGGGGGCAAGAGACCCAGTACTTC